One and the same sample provided the 3 T cell receptor beta chains below, sequenced in a study of memory CD4+ T cells and cytomegalovirus serostatus. Single viable CD3+CD4+CD8-CD45RO+ cells were sorted as the memory CD4+ T cells. The repertoire was sequenced with immunoSEQ multiplex PCR; TCRdb's copy has only in-frame clones and lacks some. The sample lists 40,000 to 45,000 clones, 76% occurring once. The specimen was memory CD4+ T cells from blood. These receptors were collected from an adult in good health and CMV-seronegative.

V and J are TRBV18 and TRBJ1-5; D might be TRBD1 (5 bases). The V end lost 3 bases, the J end lost 7 bases, and 13 bases lay between the germline ends. The CDR3 is 14 amino acids. Germline CDR1 reads KGHSH; CDR2 reads LQKENI. This CDR3 reads CASSPPGAGQPQHF. The CDR3 DNA sequence: TGTGCCAGCTCACCTCCCGGGGCCGGGCAGCCCCAGCATTTT.

CDR3 sequence: CASREGGRGSGNTIYF. CDR3 nucleotide sequence: TGTGCCAGCAGGGAGGGGGGAAGGGGCTCTGGAAACACCATATATTTT. This chain links TRBV28 with TRBJ1-3; D possibly corresponds to TRBD1 (6 bases). V gave up 6 bases and J gave up 0 bases, with 15 bases separating them. The CDR3 is made up of 16 amino acids. Germline V gene lookup returns CDR1 MDHEN and CDR2 SYDVKM.

This clone was observed once. V and J are TRBV9 and TRBJ1-2; tentative D call: TRBD1 (6 bases). The CDR3 sequence is 14 residues long. The germline V gene encodes CDR1 SGDLS and CDR2 YYNGEE. The V end was cut by 1 base, the J end by 8 bases, with 15 bases between. This chain's CDR3 is CASSVWGAARGYTF. The CDR3 nucleotides read TGTGCCAGCAGCGTATGGGGGGCAGCGAGAGGCTACACCTTC.